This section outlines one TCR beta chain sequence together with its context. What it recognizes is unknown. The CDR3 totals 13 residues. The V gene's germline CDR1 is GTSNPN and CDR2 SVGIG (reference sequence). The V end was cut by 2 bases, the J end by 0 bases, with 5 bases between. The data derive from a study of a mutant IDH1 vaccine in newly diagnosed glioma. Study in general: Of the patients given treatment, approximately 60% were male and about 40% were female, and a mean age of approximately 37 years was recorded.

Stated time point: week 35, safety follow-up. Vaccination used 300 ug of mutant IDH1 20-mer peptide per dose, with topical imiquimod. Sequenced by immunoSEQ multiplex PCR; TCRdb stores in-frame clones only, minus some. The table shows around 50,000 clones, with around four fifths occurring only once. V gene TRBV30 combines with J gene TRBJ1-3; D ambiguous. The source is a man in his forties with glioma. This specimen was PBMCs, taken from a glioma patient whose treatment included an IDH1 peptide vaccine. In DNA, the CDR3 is TGTGCCTGGAGTCGTAACTCTGGAAACACCATATATTTT. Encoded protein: CAWSRNSGNTIYF.